What follows describes a single T cell receptor beta chain. Antigen unknown. What was amplified from RNA transcripts were TCR beta CDR3 regions. First-round RT-PCR targeting the TCR CDR3 was performed with the HTBI primer set. TCRdb re-called the multiplex PCR reads with MiXCR, one entry per CDR3 protein. This sample has 300,000 to 500,000 distinct CDR3 sequences, with around 15% found just once. CDR1 is LGHNA, CDR2 YNFKEQ, per germline. The length of the CDR3 is 16 residues. V lost 0 bases and J 1 base, leaving 12 bases between the germline ends. The sample is drawn from a study of T cells in Graves' hyperthyroidism and ophthalmopathy. Study-wide results and limits: Using 13 V-J features, a model discriminated ophthalmopathy from stable hyperthyroidism.

The rearrangement uses TRBV4-2 and TRBJ1-2; maybe TRBD1 (6 bases). This sequence originates from a man in his forties or fifties with Graves' ophthalmopathy. The sample comprised blood. Here the CDR3 reads CASSQDQDRINYGYTF. The CDR3 region has the DNA TGTGCCAGCAGCCAAGATCAGGACAGAATTAACTATGGCTACACCTTC.